Shown below are 17 T cell receptor beta chains from a single sample sequenced in a study of blood T cell repertoires in COVID-19. The method was immunoSEQ multiplex PCR; TCRdb's version includes in-frame clones alone and lacks a portion of them. The data hold some 260,000 clones, with 85% to 90% observed a single time. Sequenced input: PBMCs or T cells enriched from blood (not recorded which). Receptors originate from a man in his forties or fifties who had recovered from COVID-19.

This chain joins TRBV11-2 and TRBJ1-6; 10 bases map to TRBD1. Germline assignment: CDR1 SGHAT and CDR2 FQNNGV. The CDR3 has 16 residues. V trimming: 4 bases; J trimming: 5 bases; junction bases outside the gene matches: 5. CDR3 in amino acids: CASSYSTGGDNSPLHF. The CDR3 DNA is TGTGCCAGCAGCTACTCGACAGGGGGCGATAATTCACCCCTCCACTTT. Using reference TRBV11-2 and TRBJ1-6 for the parts outside the CDR3, the full variable domain is EAGVAQSPRYKIIEKRQSVAFWCNPISGHATLYWYQQILGQGPKLLIQFQNNGVVDDSQLPKDRFSAERLKGVDSTLKIQPAKLEDSAVYLCASSYSTGGDNSPLHFGNGTRLTVT.

The chain is built from TRBV14 and TRBJ1-4; possibly TRBD1 for D (5 bases). This CDR3 has 13 residues. CDR1 and CDR2 from the germline V gene are SGHDN and FVKESK. The V end lost 4 bases, the J end lost 12 bases, and 15 bases lay between the germline ends. The DNA for the CDR3 is TGTGCCAGCAGCCTCTTGGCCTCGGGGGAACTGTTTTTT. Amino acids: CASSLLASGELFF.

The genes are TRBV27 and TRBJ1-1; D possibly corresponds to TRBD1 (6 bases). This CDR3 spans 17 amino acids. The germline V and J ends were trimmed by 5 bases and 1 base, with 20 bases remaining between them. In germline, CDR1 is MNHEY, CDR2 SMNVEV (reference sequence). The CDR3 nucleotides are TGTGCCAGCAGTCCCCGCCCGGGTACGACAGGGAACACTGAAGCTTTCTTT. This sequence encodes CASSPRPGTTGNTEAFF.

This clone was seen only a few times. The chain combines TRBV9 with TRBJ1-2; D is undetermined. Between the trimmed V and J ends, which lost 3 bases and 8 bases, there was a span of 11 bases. Germline values: CDR1 SGDLS, CDR2 YYNGEE. The CDR3 has 12 amino acids. The CDR3 loop reads CASSEVYRGYTF. CDR3 coding DNA: TGTGCCAGCAGCGAGGTCTACAGAGGCTACACCTTC.

The genes are TRBV5-6 and TRBJ2-7, with D possibly matching TRBD1 (6 bases). The CDR3 runs to 15 residues. Looked up from germline, CDR1 is SGHDT and CDR2 is YYEEEE. Trimming shortened V by 0 bases and J by 3 bases, and 13 bases separated the two germline ends. Here the CDR3 DNA reads TGTGCCAGCAGCTTGGGTGGGACATTTTACTACGAGCAGTACTTC. It codes for CASSLGGTFYYEQYF.

The gene calls are TRBV6-5 and TRBJ2-1, with D perhaps matching TRBD1 (5 bases). CDR3 length equals 14 residues. The V end lost 5 bases, the J end lost 8 bases, and 16 bases lay between the germline ends. CDR1 is MNHEY, CDR2 SVGAGI, per germline. The CDR3 reads CASSRATVWDEQFF. CDR3 nucleotide sequence: TGTGCCAGCAGTAGAGCGACAGTTTGGGATGAGCAGTTCTTC.

The chain has TRBV19 and TRBJ2-7; 8 nucleotides match TRBD2. The CDR3 totals 15 residues. Unmatched junction bases numbered 8, after V lost 4 bases and J lost 3 bases. Germline lookup yields CDR1 LNHDA and CDR2 SQIVND (reference sequence). Written as DNA, the CDR3 is TGTGCCAGTAGTACCCAACTAGCGGAGGTCTACGAGCAGTACTTC. Encoded protein: CASSTQLAEVYEQYF.

The V call is TRBV30, the J call TRBJ1-2, with 12 bases identical to TRBD1. This CDR3 region has 16 residues. Trimming at V came to 0 bases and at J to 6 bases, leaving 8 bases not matched to a gene. CDR1 is GTSNPN, CDR2 SVGIG, per germline (reference sequence). CDR3 sequence: CAWSVIGTGGSHGYTF. The CDR3, as DNA: TGTGCCTGGAGTGTAATTGGGACAGGGGGCTCGCATGGCTACACCTTC. The full variable domain, rest sourced from reference TRBV30 and TRBJ1-2, is SQTIHQWPATLVQPVGSPLSLECTVEGTSNPNLYWYRQAAGRGLQLLFYSVGIGQISSEVPQNLSASRPQDRQFILSSKKLLLSDSGFYLCAWSVIGTGGSHGYTFGSGTRLTVV.

The CDR3 protein is CSASDWGSGGLGYNEQFF. As DNA, the CDR3 is TGCAGTGCTAGTGACTGGGGTAGCGGGGGGCTCGGGTACAATGAGCAGTTCTTC. The V call is TRBV20-1, the J call TRBJ2-1, with 10 bases aligning to TRBD2. The CDR3 loop spans 18 amino acids. J lost 4 bases, V lost 3 bases, and 15 bases had no gene match. Germline V gene lookup returns CDR1 DFQATT and CDR2 SNEGSKA (reference sequence).

The V call is TRBV18, the J call TRBJ2-2; TRBD1 might be the D (5 bases). Per the germline V gene, CDR1 is KGHSH and CDR2 is LQKENI. The CDR3 extends over 16 amino acids. Trimming shortened V by 0 bases and J by 5 bases, and 13 bases separated the two germline ends. In DNA, the CDR3 is TGTGCCAGCTCACCACCTTTCAGGGTGGGTACCGGGGAGCTGTTTTTT. Protein: CASSPPFRVGTGELFF.

The gene calls are TRBV7-3 and TRBJ1-1, with D possibly being TRBD1 (6 bases). Trimming shortened V by 6 bases and J by 7 bases, and 12 bases separated the two germline ends. The CDR3 totals 12 residues. CDR1 and CDR2 from the germline V gene are SGHTA and FQGTGA. The CDR3 region has the DNA TGTGCCAGCAGTCGCCAGGGGCTTGAAGCTTTCTTT. Translated: CASSRQGLEAFF. The full variable domain, in which reference TRBV7-3 and TRBJ1-1 provide the parts outside the CDR3, is GAGVSQTPSNKVTEKGKYVELRCDPISGHTALYWYRQSLGQGPEFLIYFQGTGAADDSGLPNDRFFAVRPEGSVSTLKIQRTERGDSAVYLCASSRQGLEAFFGQGTRLTVV.

CDR3 loop: CASRTLKRPQDEQFF. The CDR3 DNA follows: TGTGCCAGCAGAACACTAAAAAGACCCCAAGATGAGCAGTTCTTC. V usage is TRBV4-2 and J usage is TRBJ2-1; D ambiguous. V dropped 6 bases and J dropped 8 bases, with 20 bases sitting between them. The CDR3 sequence is 15 residues long. Germline CDR1 LGHNA, CDR2 YNFKEQ.

The chain couples TRBV9 to TRBJ1-6; TRBD1 agrees at 8 bases. Germline CDR1 SGDLS, CDR2 YYNGEE. The CDR3 has 14 residues. The V and J ends lost 4 bases and 10 bases, in that order; junction bases with no gene match: 7. The CDR3 coding sequence is TGTGCCAGCAGCTCTGACAGGGGACGATCACCCCTCCACTTT. This gives the protein CASSSDRGRSPLHF.

V and J are TRBV5-8 and TRBJ1-5; 11 bases map to TRBD1. Trimming removed 1 base from V and 2 bases from J; junction bases left unmatched: 2. CDR1 and CDR2 (germline): SGHTS, YDEGEE. The CDR3 runs to 16 residues. CDR3 DNA sequence: TGTGCCAGCAGCTTGAGGGGACAGGGGGGCAATCAGCCCCAGCATTTT. Its translation is CASSLRGQGGNQPQHF. Drawing the rest from reference TRBV5-8 and TRBJ1-5, the complete variable domain is EAGVTQSPTHLIKTRGQQATLRCSPISGHTSVYWYQQALGLGLQFLLWYDEGEERNRGNFPPRFSGRQFPNYSSELNVNALELEDSALYLCASSLRGQGGNQPQHFGDGTRLSIL.

This chain uses TRBV6-9 with TRBJ1-1; 8 bases are shared with TRBD1. CDR1 is MNHGY and CDR2 is SVAAGI in the germline V gene. V was clipped by 7 bases and J by 7 bases; unmatched bases: 8. This CDR3 comprises 13 residues. The chain's CDR3 is CASKDRGRGEAFF. The CDR3 region has the DNA TGTGCCAGCAAAGACAGGGGAAGGGGTGAAGCTTTCTTT.

The CDR3 region is CASSQESGTGTYNEQFF. CDR3 sequence (DNA): TGCGCCAGCAGCCAAGAGTCCGGGACAGGTACTTACAATGAGCAGTTCTTC. The rearrangement links TRBV4-1 to TRBJ2-1; 8 bases are a match to TRBD1. The CDR3 has 17 amino acids. Germline V gene data show CDR1 as MGHRA and CDR2 as YSYEKL. Losses at the gene ends were 0 bases for V and 4 bases for J; bases not matched to a gene: 8.

The chain carries TRBV24-1 and TRBJ1-2, with TRBD1 matching over 7 bases. The CDR3 contains 12 residues. In germline, CDR1 is KGHDR, CDR2 SFDVKD. With 7 bases clipped from V and 8 bases from J, the junction kept 6 bases outside the gene matches. The CDR3 here is CATSDRVDGYTF. The DNA of the CDR3 is TGTGCCACCAGCGACAGGGTGGACGGCTACACCTTC.